The rows below give T cell receptor beta chains drawn from one sample of a study of CD8 T cells in ankylosing spondylitis. TCRdb analysed the 5' RACE reads with MiXCR anew, one entry per CDR3 protein. The sample comprises under 950,000 distinct CDR3 sequences, roughly 20% of which are singletons, and about a fifth rests with the top ten. Sequencing was done on a sample of blood, either unsorted or a sorted T cell fraction (not recorded which). These receptors all stem from a male donor with ankylosing spondylitis. Both conserved end residues are part of each CDR3. D genes are given only for firm matches. Not all rows give a size; the values are once, few, many and, for expanded clones, a class.

TRBD1,few,TRBJ2-7,TRBV12-3/TRBV12-4,CACRQGVSYEQYF,TGTGCCTGCAGACAGGGGGTTTCCTACGAGCAGTACTTC
TRBD2,.,TRBJ2-3,TRBV20-1,CSSPPPSGALGTDTQYF,TGCAGCAGCCCCCCTCCTAGCGGAGCCCTGGGCACAGATACGCAGTATTTT
.,.,TRBJ1-4,TRBV7-8,CASSLGSGRGEKLFF,TGTGCCAGCAGCTTAGGTTCCGGGCGAGGTGAAAAACTGTTTTTT
TRBD1,.,TRBJ2-7,TRBV7-2,CASSLHRGASEQYF,TGTGCCAGCAGCCTCCACAGGGGGGCATCCGAGCAGTACTTC
.,many,TRBJ1-2,TRBV7-2,CASSFRATPGLNGYTF,TGTGCCAGCAGCTTTAGGGCCACACCAGGGTTAAATGGCTACACCTTC
.,.,TRBJ1-2,TRBV5-1,CASSLGQVSDYGYTF,TGCGCCAGCAGCTTGGGACAGGTTTCAGACTATGGCTACACCTTC
.,few,TRBJ2-2,TRBV12-3/TRBV12-4,CASSLGSAQNTGELFF,TGTGCCAGCAGTTTAGGGTCGGCCCAAAACACCGGGGAGCTGTTTTTT
TRBD1,.,TRBJ2-1,TRBV3-1,CASSTTGQGYNEQFF,TGTGCCAGCAGCACGACGGGACAGGGTTACAATGAGCAGTTCTTC
TRBD2,few,TRBJ2-3,TRBV12-3/TRBV12-4,CASTRGDGTDTQYF,TGTGCCAGCACCCGGGGGGACGGCACAGATACGCAGTATTTT
.,.,TRBJ2-5,TRBV5-5,CASSPQGPYQETQYF,TGTGCCAGCAGCCCACAGGGTCCGTACCAAGAGACCCAGTACTTC
.,.,TRBJ2-5,TRBV25-1,CASSRLETQYF,TGTGCCAGCAGCCGCTTGGAGACCCAGTACTTC
.,few,TRBJ1-3,TRBV20-1,CSARDRVAGNTIYF,TGCAGTGCTAGAGACAGGGTGGCTGGAAACACCATATATTTT
.,.,TRBJ2-7,TRBV15,CATSRDIGWSSYEQYF,TGTGCCACCAGCAGAGATATCGGGTGGAGCTCCTACGAGCAGTACTTC
.,few,TRBJ1-1,TRBV12-3/TRBV12-4,CASSLIWERGTEAFF,TGTGCCAGCAGTTTAATCTGGGAGCGGGGCACTGAAGCTTTCTTT
.,many,TRBJ2-3,TRBV12-3/TRBV12-4,CASTPGSDTQYF,TGTGCCAGCACCCCCGGATCAGATACGCAGTATTTT
.,.,TRBJ2-5,TRBV4-1,CASSQDPPGRGETQYF,TGCGCCAGCAGCCAAGATCCCCCGGGCCGTGGGGAGACCCAGTACTTC
TRBD2,.,TRBJ2-1,TRBV5-6,CASSFTSGSRDEQFF,TGTGCCAGCAGCTTTACTAGCGGGAGTAGGGATGAGCAGTTCTTC
.,many,TRBJ2-7,TRBV5-1,CASSPLGGIRNEQYF,TGCGCCAGCAGCCCGCTGGGGGGTATCCGGAACGAGCAGTACTTC